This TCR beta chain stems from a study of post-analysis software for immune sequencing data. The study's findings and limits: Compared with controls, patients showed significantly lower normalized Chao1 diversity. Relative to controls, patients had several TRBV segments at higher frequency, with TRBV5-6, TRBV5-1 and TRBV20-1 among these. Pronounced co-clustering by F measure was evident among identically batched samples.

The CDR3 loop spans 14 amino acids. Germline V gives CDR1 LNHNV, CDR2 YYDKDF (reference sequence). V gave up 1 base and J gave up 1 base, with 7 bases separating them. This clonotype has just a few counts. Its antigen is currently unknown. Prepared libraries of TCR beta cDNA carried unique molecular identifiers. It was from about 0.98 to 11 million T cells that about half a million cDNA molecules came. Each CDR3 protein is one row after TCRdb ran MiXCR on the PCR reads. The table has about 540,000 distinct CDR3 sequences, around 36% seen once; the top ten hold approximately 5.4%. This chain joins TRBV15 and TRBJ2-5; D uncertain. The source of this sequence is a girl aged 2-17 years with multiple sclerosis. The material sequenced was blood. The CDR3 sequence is CATSRAGLQETQYF. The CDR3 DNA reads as TGTGCCACCAGCAGAGCAGGTCTCCAAGAGACCCAGTACTTC.